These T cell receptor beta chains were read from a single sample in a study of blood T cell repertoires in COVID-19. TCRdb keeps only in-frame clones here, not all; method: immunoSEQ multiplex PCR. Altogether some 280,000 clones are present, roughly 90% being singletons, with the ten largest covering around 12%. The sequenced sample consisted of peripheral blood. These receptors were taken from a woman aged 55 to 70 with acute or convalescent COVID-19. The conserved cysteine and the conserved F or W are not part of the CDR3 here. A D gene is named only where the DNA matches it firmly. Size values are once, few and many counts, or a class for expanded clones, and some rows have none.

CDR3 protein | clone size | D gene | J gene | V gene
ASSITGSPREQF | - | - | TRBJ2-1 | TRBV5-4
ASSPQASGRAGSDTQY | - | TRBD2 | TRBJ2-3 | TRBV18
ASSLGLAGGENTQY | - | TRBD2 | TRBJ2-3 | TRBV7-2
ASSPRGGTEETQY | - | - | TRBJ2-5 | TRBV7-3
ASSLGHQDEQF | - | - | TRBJ2-1 | TRBV7-2
SVWSGVSQY | once | - | TRBJ2-3 | TRBV29-1
ASTTRGGASNQPQH | once | - | TRBJ1-5 | TRBV19
ASSARGGFTDTQY | - | TRBD2 | TRBJ2-3 | TRBV9
ASSWGDRALYGYT | - | TRBD1 | TRBJ1-2 | TRBV7-9
ASTSGQGESPLH | once | TRBD1 | TRBJ1-6 | TRBV2
ASSLDRDTEAF | few | - | TRBJ1-1 | TRBV11-3
ASSRETSGWYNEQF | - | TRBD2 | TRBJ2-1 | TRBV19
ASSIVRGHNQPQH | - | - | TRBJ1-5 | TRBV19
ASRRQGWYGYT | - | TRBD1 | TRBJ1-2 | TRBV2
ASSLAGGDYEQY | - | TRBD1 | TRBJ2-7 | TRBV5-1
ATSGQTGPTEAF | - | TRBD1 | TRBJ1-1 | TRBV15
ASSFSGDNQPQH | - | - | TRBJ1-5 | TRBV5-5
ASSSRLAGGSNEQF | - | TRBD2 | TRBJ2-1 | TRBV11-2
ASSSEGLPYQPQH | - | - | TRBJ1-5 | TRBV27
ASSYSPETQY | - | - | TRBJ2-5 | TRBV6-2/TRBV6-3
ASSFGTGSGNTIY | - | TRBD1 | TRBJ1-3 | TRBV5-1
ASSYGSYGYT | - | - | TRBJ1-2 | TRBV12-3/TRBV12-4
ASSQVAAVNQPQH | - | - | TRBJ1-5 | TRBV4-3
ASSTDRVGYGYT | - | TRBD1 | TRBJ1-2 | TRBV6-5
ASSLGNRDNEQF | - | - | TRBJ2-1 | TRBV7-6
ASSPREKLF | - | - | TRBJ1-4 | TRBV6-5